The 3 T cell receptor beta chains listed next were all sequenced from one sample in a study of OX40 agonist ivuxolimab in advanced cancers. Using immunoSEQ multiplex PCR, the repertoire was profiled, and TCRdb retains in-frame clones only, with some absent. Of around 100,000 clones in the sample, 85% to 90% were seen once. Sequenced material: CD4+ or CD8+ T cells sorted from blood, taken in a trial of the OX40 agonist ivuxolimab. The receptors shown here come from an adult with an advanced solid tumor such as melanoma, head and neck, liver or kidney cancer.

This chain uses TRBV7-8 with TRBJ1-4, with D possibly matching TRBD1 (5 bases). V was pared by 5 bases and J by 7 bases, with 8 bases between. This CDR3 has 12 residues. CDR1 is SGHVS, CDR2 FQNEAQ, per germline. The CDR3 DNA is TGTGCCAGCAGCACCGGGGGTGAAAAACTGTTTTTT. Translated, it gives CASSTGGEKLFF.

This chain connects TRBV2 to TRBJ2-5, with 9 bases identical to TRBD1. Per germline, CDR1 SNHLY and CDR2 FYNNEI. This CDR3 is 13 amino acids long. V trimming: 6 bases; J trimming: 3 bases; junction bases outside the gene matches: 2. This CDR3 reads CASRGQGKETQYF. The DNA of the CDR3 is TGTGCCAGCAGAGGACAGGGGAAAGAGACCCAGTACTTC.

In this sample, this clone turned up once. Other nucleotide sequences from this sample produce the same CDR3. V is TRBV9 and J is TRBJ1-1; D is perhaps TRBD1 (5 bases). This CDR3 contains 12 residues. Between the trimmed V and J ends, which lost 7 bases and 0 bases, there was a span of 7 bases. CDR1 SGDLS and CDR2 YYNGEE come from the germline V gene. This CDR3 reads CASRGVNTEAFF. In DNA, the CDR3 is TGTGCCAGCCGGGGGGTGAACACTGAAGCTTTCTTT. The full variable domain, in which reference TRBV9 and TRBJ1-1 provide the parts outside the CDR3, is DSGVTQTPKHLITATGQRVTLRCSPRSGDLSVYWYQQSLDQGLQFLIQYYNGEERAKGNILERFSAQQFPDLHSELNLSSLELGDSALYFCASRGVNTEAFFGQGTRLTVV.